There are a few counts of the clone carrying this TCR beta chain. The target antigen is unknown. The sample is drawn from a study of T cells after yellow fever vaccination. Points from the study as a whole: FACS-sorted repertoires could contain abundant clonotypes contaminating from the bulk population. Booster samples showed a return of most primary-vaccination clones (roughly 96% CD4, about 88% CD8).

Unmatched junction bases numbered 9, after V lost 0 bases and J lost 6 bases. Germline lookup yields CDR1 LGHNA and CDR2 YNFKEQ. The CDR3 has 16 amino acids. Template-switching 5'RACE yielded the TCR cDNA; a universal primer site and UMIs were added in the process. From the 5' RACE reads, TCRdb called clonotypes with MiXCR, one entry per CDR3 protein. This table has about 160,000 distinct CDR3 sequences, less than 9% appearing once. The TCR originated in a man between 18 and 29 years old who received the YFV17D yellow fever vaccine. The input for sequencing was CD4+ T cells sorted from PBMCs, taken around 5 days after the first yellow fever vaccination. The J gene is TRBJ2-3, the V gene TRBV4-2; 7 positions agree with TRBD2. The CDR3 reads CASSQDTRGVRDTQYF. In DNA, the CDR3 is TGTGCCAGCAGCCAAGATACCCGGGGGGTCCGGGATACGCAGTATTTT.